These T cell receptor beta chains were read from a single sample in a study of T cell responses to AZD1222 COVID-19 vaccine. Clones were read by immunoSEQ multiplex PCR, and TCRdb kept only the in-frame ones, dropping some. The sample records around 120,000 clones, about 90% being singletons. Source: peripheral blood, taken on day 0 of AZD1222 vaccination. The receptors were gathered from an adult in good health. Each CDR3 is given with its conserved first and last residue. D genes are given only for firm matches. Clone size is not always given. Where it is, it says once, few, many or a class for expanded clones.

clone size	D gene	V gene	J gene	CDR3 protein	CDR3 DNA
once	-	TRBV10-2	TRBJ1-5	CASSDRLNQPQHF	TGCGCCAGCAGTGACAGGCTTAATCAGCCCCAGCATTTT
few	-	TRBV19	TRBJ2-7	CASSIEQQGPYEQYF	TGTGCCAGTAGTATAGAACAGCAGGGCCCCTACGAGCAGTACTTC
-	-	TRBV7-2	TRBJ1-1	CASSLRGVTTEAFF	TGTGCCAGCAGCTTACGGGGGGTCACCACTGAAGCTTTCTTT
-	TRBD2	TRBV20-1	TRBJ2-7	CSASPRLAGVHEQYF	TGCAGTGCTAGTCCGCGACTAGCGGGAGTCCACGAGCAGTACTTC
-	-	TRBV5-1	TRBJ2-3	CASSSLRGVTDTQYF	TGCGCCAGCAGCTCCCTTCGAGGGGTCACAGATACGCAGTATTTT
-	TRBD1	TRBV7-9	TRBJ1-4	CASTRDRGGEKLFF	TGTGCCAGCACCAGGGACAGGGGAGGTGAAAAACTGTTTTTT
-	-	TRBV7-2	TRBJ2-7	CASSFSVVDSYEQYF	TGTGCCAGCAGCTTTTCGGTCGTTGACTCCTACGAGCAGTACTTC
-	TRBD2	TRBV11-1	TRBJ2-2	CASSLRASGSGELFF	TGTGCCAGCAGCTTACGGGCTAGCGGGAGTGGGGAGCTGTTTTTT
-	-	TRBV19	TRBJ1-3	CASSIRVPGNTIYF	TGTGCCAGTAGTATCCGGGTCCCTGGAAACACCATATATTTT
-	TRBD1	TRBV18	TRBJ1-1	CASSPITDRGEAFF	TGTGCCAGCTCACCCATAACTGACAGGGGTGAAGCTTTCTTT
-	-	TRBV5-1	TRBJ1-5	CASSLAPSSNQPQHF	TGCGCCAGCAGCTTGGCTCCCTCTAGCAATCAGCCCCAGCATTTT
-	-	TRBV7-9	TRBJ1-2	CASSLIGGYGYTF	TGTGCCAGCAGCTTAATAGGGGGCTATGGCTACACCTTC
-	-	TRBV6-1	TRBJ1-3	CASSEQTASSGNTIYF	TGTGCCAGCAGTGAACAGACAGCGTCCTCTGGAAACACCATATATTTT
-	TRBD2	TRBV7-9	TRBJ2-3	CASSPSGVTDTQYF	TGTGCCAGCAGCCCCAGCGGGGTCACAGATACGCAGTATTTT
-	-	TRBV2	TRBJ2-2	CASRGGQNTGELFF	TGTGCCAGCAGGGGGGGACAGAACACCGGGGAGCTGTTTTTT
-	-	TRBV30	TRBJ2-7	CAWSPEIVSYEQYF	TGTGCCTGGAGTCCGGAGATAGTTTCCTACGAGCAGTACTTC
-	-	TRBV28	TRBJ1-1	CASSLGLPNTEAFF	TGTGCCAGCAGTTTAGGACTGCCGAACACTGAAGCTTTCTTT
once	TRBD1	TRBV2	TRBJ1-2	CASSQGQGPNYGYTF	TGTGCCAGCAGCCAAGGACAGGGCCCCAACTATGGCTACACCTTC
-	-	TRBV30	TRBJ1-4	CAWDNGHEKLFF	TGTGCCTGGGATAATGGGCATGAAAAACTGTTTTTT
-	-	TRBV7-2	TRBJ2-4	CASSLGPGLAKNIQYF	TGTGCCAGCAGCCTCGGACCGGGGCTAGCCAAAAACATTCAGTACTTC
-	TRBD1	TRBV6-5	TRBJ1-2	CASSLSTGPAMGYTF	TGTGCCAGCAGCCTATCGACAGGGCCCGCAATGGGCTACACCTTC
-	-	TRBV11-3	TRBJ2-7	CASSLVRRPFYEQYF	TGTGCCAGCAGCTTAGTCCGGCGGCCCTTCTACGAGCAGTACTTC
-	-	TRBV19	TRBJ2-1	CASMGLSANEQFF	TGTGCCAGTATGGGACTCTCGGCCAATGAGCAGTTCTTC
-	TRBD2	TRBV5-1	TRBJ2-3	CASSSGGLAGADTQYF	TGCGCCAGCAGCTCAGGGGGGCTAGCGGGAGCGGATACGCAGTATTTT
-	-	TRBV28	TRBJ1-1	CASNTPGGYTEAFF	TGTGCCAGCAACACCCCCGGGGGGTACACTGAAGCTTTCTTT
-	-	TRBV3-1/TRBV3-2	TRBJ1-2	CASSQGDRRYGYTF	TGTGCCAGCAGCCAGGGGGACCGACGCTATGGCTACACCTTC